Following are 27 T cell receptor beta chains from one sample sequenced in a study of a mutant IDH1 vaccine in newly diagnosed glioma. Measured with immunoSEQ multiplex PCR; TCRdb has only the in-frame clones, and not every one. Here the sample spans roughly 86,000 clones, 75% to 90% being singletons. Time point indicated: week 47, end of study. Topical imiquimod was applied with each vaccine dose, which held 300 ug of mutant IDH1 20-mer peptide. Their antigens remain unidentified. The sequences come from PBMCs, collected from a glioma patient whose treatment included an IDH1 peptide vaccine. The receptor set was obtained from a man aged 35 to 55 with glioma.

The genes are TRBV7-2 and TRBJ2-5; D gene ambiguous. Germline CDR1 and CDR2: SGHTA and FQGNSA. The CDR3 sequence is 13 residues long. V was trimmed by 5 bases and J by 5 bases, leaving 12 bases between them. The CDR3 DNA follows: TGTGCCAGCAGCCCCTTGCGTGGGGAGACCCAGTACTTC. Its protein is CASSPLRGETQYF.

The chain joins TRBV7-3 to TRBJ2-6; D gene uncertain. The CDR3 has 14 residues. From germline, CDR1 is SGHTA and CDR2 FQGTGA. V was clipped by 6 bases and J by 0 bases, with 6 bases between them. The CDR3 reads CASSQTSGANVLTF. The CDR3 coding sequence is TGTGCCAGCAGTCAGACCTCTGGGGCCAACGTCCTGACTTTC.

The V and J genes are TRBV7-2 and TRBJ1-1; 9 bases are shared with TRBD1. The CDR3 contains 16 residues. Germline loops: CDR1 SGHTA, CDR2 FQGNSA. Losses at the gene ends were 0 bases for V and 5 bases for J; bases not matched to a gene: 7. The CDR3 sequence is CASSLAIQGATTEAFF. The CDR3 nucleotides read TGTGCCAGCAGCTTAGCGATACAGGGGGCAACGACTGAAGCTTTCTTT.

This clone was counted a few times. CDR3 DNA: TGTGCCAGCACCCCACAGGGGGCACGAAATCAGCCCCAGCATTTT. Its protein product is CASTPQGARNQPQHF. The rearrangement links TRBV2 to TRBJ1-5, with 9 bases identical to TRBD1. CDR1 is SNHLY and CDR2 is FYNNEI in the germline V gene. This CDR3 region has 15 residues. J gave up 4 bases and V 7 bases, and 8 bases lay outside the gene matches.

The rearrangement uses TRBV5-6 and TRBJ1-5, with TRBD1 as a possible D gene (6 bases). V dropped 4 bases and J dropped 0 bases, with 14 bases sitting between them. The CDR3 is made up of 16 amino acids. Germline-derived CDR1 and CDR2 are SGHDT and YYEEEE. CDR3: CASSTRQAYSNQPQHF. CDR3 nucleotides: TGTGCCAGCAGCACCCGACAGGCGTATAGCAATCAGCCCCAGCATTTT.

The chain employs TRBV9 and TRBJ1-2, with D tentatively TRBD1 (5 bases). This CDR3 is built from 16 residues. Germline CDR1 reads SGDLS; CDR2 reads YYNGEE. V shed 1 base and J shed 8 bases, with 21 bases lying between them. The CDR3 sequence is CASSVRQRGRSIGYTF. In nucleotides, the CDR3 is TGTGCCAGCAGCGTAAGACAAAGGGGCAGATCAATAGGCTACACCTTC.

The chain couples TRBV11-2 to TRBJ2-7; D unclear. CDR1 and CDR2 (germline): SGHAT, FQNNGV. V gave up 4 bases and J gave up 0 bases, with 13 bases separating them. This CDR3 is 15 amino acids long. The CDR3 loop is CASSSSSSSSYEQYF. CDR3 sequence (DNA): TGTGCCAGCAGCTCCTCATCGTCCAGCTCCTACGAGCAGTACTTC.

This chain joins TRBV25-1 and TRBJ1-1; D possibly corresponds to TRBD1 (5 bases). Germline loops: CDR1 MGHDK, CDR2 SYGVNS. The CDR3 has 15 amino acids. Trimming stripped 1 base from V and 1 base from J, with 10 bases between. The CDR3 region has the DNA TGTGCCAGCAGTGAATTTAAGGGGAGGAACACTGAAGCTTTCTTT. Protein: CASSEFKGRNTEAFF.

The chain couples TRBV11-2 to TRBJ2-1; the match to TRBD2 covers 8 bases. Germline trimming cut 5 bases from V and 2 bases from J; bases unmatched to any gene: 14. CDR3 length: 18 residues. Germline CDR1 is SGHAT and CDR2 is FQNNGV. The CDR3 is CASSIRGLGRATYNEQFF. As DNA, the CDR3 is TGTGCCAGCAGCATTAGAGGTCTCGGGAGGGCCACCTACAATGAGCAGTTCTTC.

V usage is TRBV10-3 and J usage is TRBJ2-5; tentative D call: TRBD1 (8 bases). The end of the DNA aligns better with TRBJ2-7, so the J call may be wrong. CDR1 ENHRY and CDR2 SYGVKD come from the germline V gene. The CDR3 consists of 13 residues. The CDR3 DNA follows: TGTGCCACCCACCCGACAGGGGAGGGCGAGCAGTACTTC. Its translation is CATHPTGEGEQYF.

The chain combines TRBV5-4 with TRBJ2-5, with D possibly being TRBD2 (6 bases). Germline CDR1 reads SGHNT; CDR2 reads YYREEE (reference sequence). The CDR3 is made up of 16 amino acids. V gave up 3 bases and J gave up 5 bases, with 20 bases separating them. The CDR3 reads CASSYGSFGVWETQYF. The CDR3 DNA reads TGTGCCAGCAGCTACGGGAGCTTTGGGGTCTGGGAGACCCAGTACTTC.

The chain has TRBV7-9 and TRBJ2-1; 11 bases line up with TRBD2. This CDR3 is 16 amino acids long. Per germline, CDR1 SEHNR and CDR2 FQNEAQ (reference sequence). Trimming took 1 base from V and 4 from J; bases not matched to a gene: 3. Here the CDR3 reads CASSLVGTSGYNEQFF. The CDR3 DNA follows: TGTGCCAGCAGCTTAGTCGGGACTAGCGGATACAATGAGCAGTTCTTC.

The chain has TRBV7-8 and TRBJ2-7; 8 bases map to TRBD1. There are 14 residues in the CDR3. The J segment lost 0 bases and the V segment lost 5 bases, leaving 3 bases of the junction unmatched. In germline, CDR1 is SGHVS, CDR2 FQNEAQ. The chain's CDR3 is CASSPGQVSYEQYF. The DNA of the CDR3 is TGTGCCAGCAGCCCGGGACAGGTCTCCTACGAGCAGTACTTC.

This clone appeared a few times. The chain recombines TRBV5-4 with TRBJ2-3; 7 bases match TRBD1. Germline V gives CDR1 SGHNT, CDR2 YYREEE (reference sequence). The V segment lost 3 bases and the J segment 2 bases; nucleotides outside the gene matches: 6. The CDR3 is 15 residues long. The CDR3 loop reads CASSSRDSSTDTQYF. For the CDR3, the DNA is TGTGCCAGCAGCTCTCGGGACAGCTCCACAGATACGCAGTATTTT.

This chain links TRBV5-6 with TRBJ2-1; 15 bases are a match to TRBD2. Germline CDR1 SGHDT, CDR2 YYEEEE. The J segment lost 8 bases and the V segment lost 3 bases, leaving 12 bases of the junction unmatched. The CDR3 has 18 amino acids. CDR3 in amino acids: CASSWRTSGGAGWYEQFF. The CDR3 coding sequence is TGTGCCAGCAGCTGGCGGACTAGCGGGGGGGCCGGGTGGTATGAGCAGTTCTTC.

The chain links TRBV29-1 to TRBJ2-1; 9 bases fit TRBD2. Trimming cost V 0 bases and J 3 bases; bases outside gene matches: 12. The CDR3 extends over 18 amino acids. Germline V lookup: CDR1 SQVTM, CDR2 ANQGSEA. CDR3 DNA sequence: TGCAGCGTTGAAGATCACAGCGGGAGGTTCGTCCGCTACAATGAGCAGTTCTTC. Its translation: CSVEDHSGRFVRYNEQFF.

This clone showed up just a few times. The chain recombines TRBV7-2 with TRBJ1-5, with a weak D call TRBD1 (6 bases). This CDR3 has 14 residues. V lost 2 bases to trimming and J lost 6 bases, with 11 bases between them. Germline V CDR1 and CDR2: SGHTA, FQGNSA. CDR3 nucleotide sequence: TGTGCCAGCAGCTTATCGGGGGCTGGTCAGCCCCAGCATTTT. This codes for CASSLSGAGQPQHF.

CDR3 sequence reads: CASSFGQPNYGYTF. CDR3 nucleotides: TGTGCCAGCAGCTTTGGACAGCCTAACTATGGCTACACCTTC. This chain uses TRBV7-9 with TRBJ1-2; possibly TRBD1 for D (6 bases). V shed 3 bases and J shed 0 bases, with 8 bases lying between them. The CDR3 length is 14 residues. Per germline, CDR1 SEHNR and CDR2 FQNEAQ (reference sequence).

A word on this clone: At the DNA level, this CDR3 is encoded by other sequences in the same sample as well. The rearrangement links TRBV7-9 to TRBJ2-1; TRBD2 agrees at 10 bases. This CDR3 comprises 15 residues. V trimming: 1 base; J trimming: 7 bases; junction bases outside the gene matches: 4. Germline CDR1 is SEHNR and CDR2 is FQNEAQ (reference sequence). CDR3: CASSLDSGRRNEQFF. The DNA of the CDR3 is TGTGCCAGCAGCTTAGATAGCGGGAGGCGAAATGAGCAGTTCTTC. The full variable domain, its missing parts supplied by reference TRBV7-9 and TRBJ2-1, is DTGVSQNPRHKITKRGQNVTFRCDPISEHNRLYWYRQTLGQGPEFLTYFQNEAQLEKSRLLSDRFSAERPKGSFSTLEIQRTEQGDSAMYLCASSLDSGRRNEQFFGPGTRLTVL.

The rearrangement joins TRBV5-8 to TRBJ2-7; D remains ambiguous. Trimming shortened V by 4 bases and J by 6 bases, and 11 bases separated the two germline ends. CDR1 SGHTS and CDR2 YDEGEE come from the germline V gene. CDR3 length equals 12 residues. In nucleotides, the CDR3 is TGTGCCAGCAGCCACTCTCCCATCGAGCAGTACTTC. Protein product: CASSHSPIEQYF.

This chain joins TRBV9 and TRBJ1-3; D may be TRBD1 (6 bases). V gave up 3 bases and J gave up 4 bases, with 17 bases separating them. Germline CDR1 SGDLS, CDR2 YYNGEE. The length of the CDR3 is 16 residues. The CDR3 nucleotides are TGTGCCAGCAGCGGGCCCCTTGGACAGATAGGAAACACCATATATTTT. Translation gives CASSGPLGQIGNTIYF.

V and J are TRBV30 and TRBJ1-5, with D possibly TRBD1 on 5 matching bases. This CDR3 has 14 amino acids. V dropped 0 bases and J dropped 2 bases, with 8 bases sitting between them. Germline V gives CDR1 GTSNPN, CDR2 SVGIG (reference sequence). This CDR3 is CAWSVTGGNQPQHF. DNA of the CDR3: TGTGCCTGGAGTGTGACGGGGGGCAATCAGCCCCAGCATTTT.

This CDR3 reads CAWSVRTSRAKNIQYF. The CDR3 DNA reads as TGTGCCTGGAGTGTACGAACGAGTAGGGCCAAAAACATTCAGTACTTC. V is TRBV30 and J is TRBJ2-4, with D unclear. The CDR3 runs to 16 residues. Germline V gene lookup returns CDR1 GTSNPN and CDR2 SVGIG (reference sequence). V was trimmed by 0 bases and J by 1 base, leaving 13 bases between them. Using reference TRBV30 and TRBJ2-4 for the parts outside the CDR3, the full variable domain is SQTIHQWPATLVQPVGSPLSLECTVEGTSNPNLYWYRQAAGRGLQLLFYSVGIGQISSEVPQNLSASRPQDRQFILSSKKLLLSDSGFYLCAWSVRTSRAKNIQYFGAGTRLSVL.

The DNA of the CDR3 is TGTGCCAGCAGCTTGGGAGGCACAGCCTTCACCTTCAATGAGCAGTTCTTC. This sequence encodes CASSLGGTAFTFNEQFF. The J gene is TRBJ2-1, the V gene TRBV5-6; D not certain. The V gene's germline CDR1 is SGHDT and CDR2 YYEEEE. The CDR3 length is 17 residues. V lost 0 bases to trimming and J lost 6 bases, with 19 bases between them.

The CDR3 spells CATSRGEGGPSNQPQHF. Written as DNA, the CDR3 is TGTGCCACCAGCAGGGGGGAAGGTGGCCCTAGCAATCAGCCCCAGCATTTT. The chain recombines TRBV15 with TRBJ1-5, with D perhaps TRBD1 (5 bases). Trimming took 3 bases from V and 0 from J, leaving 15 bases between them. The germline V gene has CDR1 LNHNV and CDR2 YYDKDF (reference sequence). The CDR3 contains 17 residues.

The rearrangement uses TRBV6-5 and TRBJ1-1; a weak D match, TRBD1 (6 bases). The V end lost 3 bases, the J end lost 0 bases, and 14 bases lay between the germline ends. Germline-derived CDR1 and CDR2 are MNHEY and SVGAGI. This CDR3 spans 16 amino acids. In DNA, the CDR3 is TGTGCCAGCAGTTATCGGACAGTCTCAATGAACACTGAAGCTTTCTTT. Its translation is CASSYRTVSMNTEAFF.

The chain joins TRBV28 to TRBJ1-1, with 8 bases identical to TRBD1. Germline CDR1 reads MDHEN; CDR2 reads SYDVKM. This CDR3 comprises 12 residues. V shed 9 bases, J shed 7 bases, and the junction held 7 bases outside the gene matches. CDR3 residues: CASTGGLSEAFF. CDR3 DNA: TGTGCCAGTACAGGGGGACTAAGTGAAGCTTTCTTT.